Presented here are 8 T cell receptor beta chains from one specimen sequenced in a study of control samples from healthy donors and cancer patients. The repertoire was sequenced with immunoSEQ multiplex PCR; TCRdb's copy has only in-frame clones and lacks some. The table includes some 130,000 clones, 90% detected once. The sample consisted of blood. The source of these receptors is a man aged 35-49 years in good health.

This rearrangement joins TRBV19 to TRBJ2-3; TRBD1 or TRBD2 may be the D gene (5 bases each). Trimming removed 1 base from V and 7 bases from J, with 15 bases in between. CDR3 length: 15 amino acids. Per the germline V gene, CDR1 is LNHDA and CDR2 is SQIVND (reference sequence). The CDR3 DNA reads TGTGCCAGTAGTATAGGATCACGAGAGGGGAATACGCAGTATTTT. This gives the protein CASSIGSREGNTQYF.

The DNA of the CDR3 is TGTGCCAGCAGCTTAGAGGGACATAACACCGGGGAGCTGTTTTTT. Translation: CASSLEGHNTGELFF. The chain has TRBV7-6 and TRBJ2-2, with D possibly matching TRBD1 (6 bases). The CDR3 totals 15 residues. Trimming removed 1 base at V and 2 bases at J, with 8 bases between. Per the germline V gene, CDR1 is SGHVS and CDR2 is FNYEAQ.

The rearrangement uses TRBV2 and TRBJ1-1; D remains ambiguous. CDR1 is SNHLY, CDR2 FYNNEI, per germline. Deletions cut 4 bases from V and 0 bases from J, with 12 bases between. The length of the CDR3 is 15 residues. The CDR3 nucleotides read TGTGCCAGCAGTGCCGATCAGCAGATGAACACTGAAGCTTTCTTT. Amino acids: CASSADQQMNTEAFF.

This clone was seen a few times. The genes are TRBV10-1 and TRBJ2-7; D uncertain. V was shortened by 0 bases and J by 6 bases, with 6 bases between the two germline ends. Germline assignment: CDR1 WNHNN and CDR2 SYGVQD (reference sequence). This CDR3 comprises 12 residues. The CDR3 region is CASSESLLEQYF. CDR3 in DNA: TGCGCCAGCAGTGAGTCCCTCCTCGAGCAGTACTTC.

The gene calls are TRBV2 and TRBJ1-1; D not certain. V was trimmed by 2 bases and J by 6 bases, leaving 4 bases between them. Germline V gene data show CDR1 as SNHLY and CDR2 as FYNNEI. CDR3 length: 11 amino acids. CDR3 sequence reads: CASSENAEAFF. The CDR3, as DNA: TGTGCCAGCAGTGAAAACGCTGAAGCTTTCTTT.

The chain couples TRBV28 to TRBJ1-5, with unresolved D. The germline V gene encodes CDR1 MDHEN and CDR2 SYDVKM. This CDR3 has 12 residues. V dropped 6 bases and J dropped 6 bases, with 9 bases sitting between them. The CDR3 region has the DNA TGTGCCAGCAGAAGAACGAGTCAGCCCCAGCATTTT. It translates to CASRRTSQPQHF.

In this sample, this clone turned up once. J is TRBJ2-1 and V is TRBV23-1; D might be TRBD2 (6 bases). TRBV23-1 is designated an ORF whose function remains uncertain. The CDR3 runs to 14 residues. Trimming stripped 11 bases from V and 1 base from J, with 15 bases between. CDR3 protein: CAPPMEGSYNEQFF. For the CDR3, the DNA is TGCGCCCCCCCCATGGAGGGGTCCTACAATGAGCAGTTCTTC.

This clone was seen just once. V and J are TRBV29-1 and TRBJ2-3, with D uncertain. V lost 3 bases and J 0 bases, leaving 7 bases between the germline ends. The CDR3 covers 13 residues. Germline loops: CDR1 SQVTM, CDR2 ANQGSEA. The CDR3 coding sequence is TGCAGCGTTGATTGGGTTAGCACAGATACGCAGTATTTT. Translated: CSVDWVSTDTQYF.